These 31 T cell receptor beta chains were all obtained from the same sample, sequenced in a study of blood T cell repertoires in COVID-19. The method was immunoSEQ multiplex PCR; TCRdb's version includes in-frame clones alone and lacks a portion of them. The sample shows fewer than 50,000 clones, around four fifths of them seen only once. The sample taken for sequencing was peripheral blood. Every receptor here comes from a woman older than 75 with active or convalescent COVID-19.

This sequence joins TRBV27 and TRBJ1-4; D gene uncertain. CDR3 size: 17 residues. V lost 2 bases and J 0 bases, leaving 13 bases between the germline ends. Germline CDR1 and CDR2: MNHEY and SMNVEV (reference sequence). CDR3: CASSLTGFGATNEKLFF. DNA for the CDR3: TGTGCCAGCAGTTTAACGGGCTTCGGGGCAACTAATGAAAAACTGTTTTTT.

The chain employs TRBV6-5 and TRBJ1-2; 9 bases match TRBD1. Germline V gene sequence: CDR1 MNHEY, CDR2 SVGAGI. The V gene end was trimmed by 0 bases and the J gene end by 8 bases; junction bases not matched to a gene: 4. This CDR3 spans 14 amino acids. The CDR3 sequence is CASSYSGQGEGYTF. The CDR3 nucleotides are TGTGCCAGCAGTTACTCGGGACAGGGTGAGGGCTACACCTTC.

This chain links TRBV7-2 with TRBJ2-5, with a tentative D call TRBD2 (5 bases). Trimming took 1 base from V and 5 from J, leaving 11 bases between them. Germline V gene sequence: CDR1 SGHTA, CDR2 FQGNSA. The CDR3 is 14 amino acids. In DNA, the CDR3 is TGTGCCAGCAGCTTAGGACTAAAGGGTGAGACCCAGTACTTC. Its protein product is CASSLGLKGETQYF.

V usage is TRBV5-1 and J usage is TRBJ2-2; 9 nucleotides agree with TRBD2. V was clipped by 1 base and J by 0 bases; unmatched bases: 1. The CDR3 has 16 residues. Germline assignment: CDR1 SGHRS and CDR2 YFSETQ. DNA of the CDR3: TGCGCCAGCAGCTTGCGCGGGAGGGCGAACACCGGGGAGCTGTTTTTT. It codes for CASSLRGRANTGELFF.

V gene TRBV11-3 combines with J gene TRBJ2-1; 10 bases are shared with TRBD2. Germline CDR1 reads SGHNT; CDR2 reads YENEEA. V was clipped by 3 bases and J by 7 bases; unmatched bases: 6. The CDR3 has 15 amino acids. CDR3 DNA sequence: TGTGCCAGCAGCTTCCTAGCGGGGGCGTTGAATGAGCAGTTCTTC. It codes for CASSFLAGALNEQFF.

The chain uses TRBV7-2 and TRBJ1-2; 7 bases agree with TRBD1. CDR1 and CDR2 (germline): SGHTA, FQGNSA. This CDR3 is 14 amino acids long. V shed 3 bases and J 7 bases; nucleotides not matched to a gene: 8. CDR3 coding DNA: TGTGCCAGCAGCTTGGAACAGGGGTACGGTGGCTACACCTTC. Translation: CASSLEQGYGGYTF.

This chain links TRBV24-1 with TRBJ2-1; D possibly corresponds to TRBD2 (6 bases). The CDR3 covers 13 residues. The germline V gene encodes CDR1 KGHDR and CDR2 SFDVKD. V was shortened by 9 bases and J by 6 bases, with 14 bases between the two germline ends. The chain's CDR3 is CATGRGGRNEQFF. In DNA form, the CDR3 reads TGTGCCACCGGCCGAGGAGGGCGCAATGAGCAGTTCTTC.

The V gene is TRBV7-8, the J gene TRBJ1-3, with 8 bases identical to TRBD1. V shed 5 bases, J shed 0 bases, and the junction held 3 bases outside the gene matches. CDR1 is SGHVS, CDR2 FQNEAQ, per germline. The CDR3 runs 15 residues. The CDR3 DNA follows: TGTGCCAGCAGCATGGGACAGGTCTCTGGAAACACCATATATTTT. It translates to CASSMGQVSGNTIYF.

The rearrangement joins TRBV6-4 to TRBJ1-2; TRBD1 is a possible D gene (5 bases). The germline CDR1 and CDR2 sequences are MRHNA and SNTAGT. This CDR3 spans 11 amino acids. Trimming removed 2 bases from V and 7 bases from J, with 5 bases in between. CDR3 sequence (DNA): TGTGCCAGCAGTGACGGGGCTGGCTACACCTTC. Translation gives CASSDGAGYTF.

This clone was found a few times. V and J are TRBV7-2 and TRBJ2-1; 13 bases match TRBD2. Germline CDR1 is SGHTA and CDR2 is FQGNSA. V shed 5 bases and J 8 bases; nucleotides not matched to a gene: 15. The CDR3 totals 18 residues. The CDR3 DNA is TGTGCCAGCAGCCTAGGGACTAGCGGGGCGCCCAGGTGGTATGAGCAGTTCTTC. It is translated as CASSLGTSGAPRWYEQFF.

V and J are TRBV2 and TRBJ2-3; D gene unclear. V lost 3 bases, J lost 4 bases, and 11 bases lay in between. The germline V gene encodes CDR1 SNHLY and CDR2 FYNNEI. The CDR3 totals 14 residues. The CDR3 DNA is TGTGCCAGCAGTGAGGGCCAGCCTGCAGATACGCAGTATTTT. Protein sequence: CASSEGQPADTQYF.

The J gene is TRBJ1-1, the V gene TRBV7-8; TRBD1 aligns across 7 bases. The V segment lost 4 bases and the J segment 6 bases; nucleotides outside the gene matches: 2. From germline, CDR1 is SGHVS and CDR2 FQNEAQ. The CDR3 has 12 amino acids. The CDR3 DNA is TGTGCCAGCAGCTGGGACAGAGCTGAAGCTTTCTTT. Encoded protein: CASSWDRAEAFF.

In this sample, this clone turned up a few times. The chain employs TRBV14 and TRBJ2-1; D is possibly TRBD2 (5 bases). Trimming shortened V by 0 bases and J by 9 bases, and 9 bases separated the two germline ends. This CDR3 comprises 13 residues. Germline CDR1 and CDR2: SGHDN and FVKESK. CDR3 amino acids: CASSQDRAGEQFF. The DNA for the CDR3 is TGTGCCAGCAGCCAAGATCGGGCGGGTGAGCAGTTCTTC.

The V gene is TRBV2, the J gene TRBJ1-2; TRBD1 is a possible D gene (5 bases). The germline CDR1 and CDR2 sequences are SNHLY and FYNNEI. CDR3 length: 15 amino acids. V lost 7 bases and J 0 bases, leaving 15 bases between the germline ends. The CDR3 DNA reads as TGTGCCAGCATCATGATTGACAGCGCTAACTATGGCTACACCTTC. This encodes CASIMIDSANYGYTF. Full variable domain (remainder filled in from reference TRBV2 and TRBJ1-2): EPEVTQTPSHQVTQMGQEVILRCVPISNHLYFYWYRQILGQKVEFLVSFYNNEISEKSEIFDDQFSVERPDGSNFTLKIRSTKLEDSAMYFCASIMIDSANYGYTFGSGTRLTVV.

V gene TRBV5-4 combines with J gene TRBJ2-1; 8 bases are shared with TRBD1. CDR1 SGHNT and CDR2 YYREEE come from the germline V gene (reference sequence). With 3 bases clipped from V and 9 bases from J, the junction kept 8 bases outside the gene matches. The CDR3 has 14 residues. CDR3 in amino acids: CASSWRQGPGEQFF. CDR3 in DNA: TGTGCCAGCAGCTGGAGACAGGGGCCGGGTGAGCAGTTCTTC.

V gene TRBV6-1 combines with J gene TRBJ2-3, with 10 bases aligning to TRBD2. CDR1 is MNHNS, CDR2 SASEGT, per germline. The CDR3 consists of 16 residues. V shed 1 base and J 4 bases; nucleotides not matched to a gene: 5. CDR3 DNA sequence: TGTGCCAGCAGTGAAGTTCTAGCGGGAGCCCCAGATACGCAGTATTTT. Protein product: CASSEVLAGAPDTQYF.

This clone was recorded a few times. The J gene is TRBJ1-2, the V gene TRBV9; D gene uncertain. V lost 4 bases, J lost 5 bases, and 9 bases lay in between. Germline-derived CDR1 and CDR2 are SGDLS and YYNGEE. This CDR3 region has 12 residues. In nucleotides, the CDR3 is TGTGCCAGCAGCAAAGAGACTTATGGCTACACCTTC. Translating gives CASSKETYGYTF.

This sequence joins TRBV27 and TRBJ1-6; the D is unclear. Germline V lookup: CDR1 MNHEY, CDR2 SMNVEV (reference sequence). V lost 0 bases, J lost 8 bases, and 5 bases lay in between. The CDR3 runs 13 residues. CDR3 residues: CASSLSLDSPLHF. The CDR3 DNA reads as TGTGCCAGCAGTTTATCGTTAGATTCACCCCTCCACTTT.

The genes are TRBV5-1 and TRBJ2-3, with a weak D call TRBD2 (5 bases). The CDR3 length is 16 residues. Germline values: CDR1 SGHRS, CDR2 YFSETQ. V lost 0 bases and J lost 0, with 11 bases in between. CDR3 amino acids: CASSLGAGPSTDTQYF. In nucleotides, the CDR3 is TGCGCCAGCAGCTTGGGGGCGGGCCCTAGCACAGATACGCAGTATTTT.

The chain recombines TRBV15 with TRBJ2-2, with 9 bases that match TRBD1. There are 17 residues in the CDR3. J gave up 0 bases and V 0 bases, and 2 bases lay outside the gene matches. Germline lookup yields CDR1 LNHNV and CDR2 YYDKDF (reference sequence). The CDR3 sequence: CATSRDGTGTNTGELFF. The CDR3 DNA reads TGTGCCACCAGCAGAGATGGGACAGGGACGAACACCGGGGAGCTGTTTTTT.

This chain uses TRBV28 with TRBJ2-7; D unresolved. The V gene's germline CDR1 is MDHEN and CDR2 SYDVKM. V gave up 11 bases and J gave up 4 bases, with 15 bases separating them. The CDR3 has 12 residues. The CDR3 DNA follows: TGTGCCTCCAACCAGGCAGTATACGAGCAGTACTTC. Its protein product is CASNQAVYEQYF.

This chain links TRBV5-5 with TRBJ2-7; 8 nucleotides align to TRBD1. The CDR3 is 15 amino acids. V lost 4 bases and J lost 4; bases outside the gene matches: 10. The germline CDR1 and CDR2 sequences are SGHKS and YYEKEE (reference sequence). The CDR3 DNA sequence: TGTGCCAGCAGCATATCCGGGACAGGAACTTACGAGCAGTACTTC. Translated: CASSISGTGTYEQYF.

The CDR3 protein is CASSLQVDNEQFF. The CDR3 coding sequence is TGTGCCAGCAGTTTACAAGTAGACAATGAGCAGTTCTTC. The chain uses TRBV28 and TRBJ2-1; no firm D call. Germline lookup yields CDR1 MDHEN and CDR2 SYDVKM. The CDR3 has 13 residues. V lost 2 bases to trimming and J lost 5 bases, with 7 bases between them. Together with reference TRBV28 and TRBJ2-1, the CDR3 gives the full variable domain: DVKVTQSSRYLVKRTGEKVFLECVQDMDHENMFWYRQDPGLGLRLIYFSYDVKMKEKGDIPEGYSVSREKKERFSLILESASTNQTSMYLCASSLQVDNEQFFGPGTRLTVL.

This clone was detected a few times. CDR3 nucleotides: TGCGCCAGCAGCTCGACACAGGGTGGTGGGACTGAAGCTTTCTTT. The encoded protein is CASSSTQGGGTEAFF. The chain joins TRBV5-1 to TRBJ1-1, with D possibly TRBD1 on 6 matching bases. The CDR3 contains 15 residues. V shed 3 bases and J shed 5 bases, with 17 bases lying between them. The germline gives CDR1 SGHRS, CDR2 YFSETQ.

The chain joins TRBV19 to TRBJ2-1, with 10 bases identical to TRBD1. The CDR3 contains 16 residues. Germline lookup yields CDR1 LNHDA and CDR2 SQIVND (reference sequence). Trimming at V came to 5 bases and at J to 1 base, leaving 5 bases not matched to a gene. The chain's CDR3 is CASSSTGGASYNEQFF. CDR3 coding DNA: TGTGCCAGTAGTTCGACAGGGGGCGCTTCCTACAATGAGCAGTTCTTC. Supplemented by reference TRBV19 and TRBJ2-1, the full variable domain reads DGGITQSPKYLFRKEGQNVTLSCEQNLNHDAMYWYRQDPGQGLRLIYYSQIVNDFQKGDIAEGYSVSREKKESFPLTVTSAQKNPTAFYLCASSSTGGASYNEQFFGPGTRLTVL.

The chain carries TRBV27 and TRBJ2-7, with 14 nucleotides matching TRBD2. CDR3 length: 18 residues. V trimming: 4 bases; J trimming: 0 bases; junction bases outside the gene matches: 8. Germline CDR1 MNHEY, CDR2 SMNVEV (reference sequence). The CDR3 loop is CASSSPGTSGRNSYEQYF. CDR3 in DNA: TGTGCCAGCAGTTCCCCCGGGACTAGCGGGAGAAACTCCTACGAGCAGTACTTC.

This chain connects TRBV28 to TRBJ2-3; 10 nucleotides agree with TRBD2. J lost 1 base, V lost 6 bases, and 4 bases had no gene match. The CDR3 consists of 15 residues. Germline lookup yields CDR1 MDHEN and CDR2 SYDVKM. The CDR3 region is CASSALAGRTDTQYF. DNA of the CDR3: TGTGCCAGCAGCGCACTAGCGGGGCGCACAGATACGCAGTATTTT.

This clone was observed a single time. The chain is built from TRBV5-5 and TRBJ1-5; the D is unclear. The V end was cut by 2 bases, the J end by 4 bases, with 13 bases between. The CDR3 covers 15 residues. Germline lookup yields CDR1 SGHKS and CDR2 YYEKEE (reference sequence). CDR3 sequence: CASSFQLPPNQPQHF. Here the CDR3 DNA reads TGTGCCAGCAGCTTCCAGTTGCCTCCTAATCAGCCCCAGCATTTT.

This clone was seen a handful of times. The V gene is TRBV19, the J gene TRBJ2-4; 8 nucleotides line up with TRBD1. There are 14 residues in the CDR3. Losses at the gene ends were 8 bases for V and 7 bases for J; bases not matched to a gene: 10. Germline CDR1 reads LNHDA; CDR2 reads SQIVND (reference sequence). The CDR3 DNA is TGTGCCAGTGCTATAGGACAGGGTAGTAACATTCAGTACTTC. This codes for CASAIGQGSNIQYF.

V gene TRBV9 combines with J gene TRBJ2-7; a weak D match, TRBD2 (6 bases). The V gene lost 0 bases and the J gene lost 0 bases, with 13 bases spanning the gap. The CDR3 has 16 residues. Germline V lookup: CDR1 SGDLS, CDR2 YYNGEE. For the CDR3, the DNA is TGTGCCAGCAGCGTAGGACTAGACGGGGGCTCCTACGAGCAGTACTTC. This codes for CASSVGLDGGSYEQYF.

The chain is built from TRBV7-3 and TRBJ2-1; 7 positions agree with TRBD2. This CDR3 is 15 amino acids long. Unmatched junction bases numbered 6, after V lost 2 bases and J lost 5 bases. From germline, CDR1 is SGHTA and CDR2 FQGTGA. CDR3 nucleotides: TGTGCCAGCAGCTTACTCGCGGGAGTCAACAATGAGCAGTTCTTC. As protein: CASSLLAGVNNEQFF.